This T cell receptor (beta chain) originates from a study of PD-1 blockade in classical Hodgkin lymphoma. Study-wide points: Repertoire difference causes, possibly disease activity or prior therapy, remain undefined. Whereas CD4+ TCR diversity had risen significantly by C4D1, CD8+ TCR diversity had not. Reports indicated that newly diagnosed patients had lower baseline TCR diversity than healthy donors did.

CDR3 size: 15 residues. Germline assignment: CDR1 SNHLY and CDR2 FYNNEI. V shed 4 bases, J shed 6 bases, and the junction held 8 bases outside the gene matches. Each patient's relapse followed autologous stem cell transplantation, and brentuximab vedotin exposure varied. The best responses consisted of complete response, partial response or progressive disease. The repertoire was sequenced with immunoSEQ multiplex PCR; TCRdb's copy has only in-frame clones and lacks some. The sample lists 20,000 to 25,000 clones; nearly 75% were seen once. Concerning this clone: Antigen specificity is unknown.

This receptor was taken from a human donor with classical Hodgkin lymphoma. The specimen comprised peripheral blood mononuclear cells (PBMCs), sampled before the second cycle of nivolumab. This chain uses TRBV2 with TRBJ2-1, with TRBD2 matching over 8 bases. CDR3 protein: CASSATGGYGNEQFF. The CDR3 region has the DNA TGTGCCAGCAGTGCCACGGGAGGGTATGGCAATGAGCAGTTCTTC.